The sequence of this T cell receptor (beta chain) was determined in a study of T-cell reconstitution after alpha-beta-depleted transplantation in children. This clonotype was counted only a few times. The CDR3 length is 15 residues. V was cut by 9 bases and J by 5 bases, with 23 bases left in between. CDR1 and CDR2 from the germline V gene are SGHRS and YFSETQ. Unique molecular identifiers featured in how the TCRbeta library was prepared. TCRdb fed the PCR reads into MiXCR, producing one record per CDR3 protein. The sample lists 250,000 to 350,000 distinct CDR3 sequences, more than 20% occurring once.

The TCR comes from a male patient aged 10-17 years who had a stem cell transplant for acute lymphoblastic leukemia, so the T cells may come from the graft donor. Sequencing was performed on PBMCs, mostly from graft donor cells, taken 180 days after TCRalphabeta/CD19-depleted stem cell transplant. The chain employs TRBV5-1 and TRBJ1-1; D is ambiguous. For the CDR3, the DNA is TGCGCCACCTTAAACACGAAGGAGGGTAAAACTGAAGCTTTCTTT. As protein: CATLNTKEGKTEAFF.